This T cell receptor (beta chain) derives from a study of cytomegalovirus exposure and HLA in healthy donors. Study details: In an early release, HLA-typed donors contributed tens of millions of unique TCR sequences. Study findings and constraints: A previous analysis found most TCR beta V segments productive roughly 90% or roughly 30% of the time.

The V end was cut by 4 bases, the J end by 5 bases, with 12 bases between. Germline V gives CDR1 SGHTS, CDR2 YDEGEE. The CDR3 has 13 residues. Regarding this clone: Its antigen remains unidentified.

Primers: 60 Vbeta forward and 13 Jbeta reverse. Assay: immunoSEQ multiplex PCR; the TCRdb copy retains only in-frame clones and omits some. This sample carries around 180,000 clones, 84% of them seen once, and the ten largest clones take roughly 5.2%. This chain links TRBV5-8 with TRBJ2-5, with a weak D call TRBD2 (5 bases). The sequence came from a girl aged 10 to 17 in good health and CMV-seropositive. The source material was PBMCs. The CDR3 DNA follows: TGTGCCAGCAGCCCCTCGGGGTTTGAGACCCAGTACTTC. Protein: CASSPSGFETQYF.